The sequence of this T cell receptor beta chain was determined in a study of blood T cell repertoires in COVID-19. This table comes from immunoSEQ multiplex PCR, and its TCRdb copy is limited to in-frame clones, with some not included. The profile shows tens of thousands of clones, approximately 80% of them singletons. The V segment lost 4 bases and the J segment 7 bases; nucleotides outside the gene matches: 12. This CDR3 contains 16 residues. CDR1 KGHDR and CDR2 SFDVKD come from the germline V gene. The source of this sequence is a man aged 55 to 70 with acute or convalescent COVID-19. This sequence joins TRBV24-1 and TRBJ2-5, with TRBD1 identical over 9 bases. The sequencing sample was made of peripheral blood. The CDR3 sequence: CATSDPYRGREGTQYF. The CDR3 region has the DNA TGTGCCACCAGTGACCCTTACAGGGGGCGGGAAGGGACCCAGTACTTC.